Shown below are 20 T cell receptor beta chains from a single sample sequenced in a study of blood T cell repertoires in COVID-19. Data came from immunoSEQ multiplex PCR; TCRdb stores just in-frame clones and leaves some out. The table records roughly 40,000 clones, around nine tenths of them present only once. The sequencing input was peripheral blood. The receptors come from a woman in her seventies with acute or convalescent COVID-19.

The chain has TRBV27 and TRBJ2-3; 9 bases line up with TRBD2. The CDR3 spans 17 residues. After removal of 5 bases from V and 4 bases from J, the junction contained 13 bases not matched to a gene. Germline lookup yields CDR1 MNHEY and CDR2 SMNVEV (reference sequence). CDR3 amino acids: CASSPPGARGGADTQYF. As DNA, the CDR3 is TGTGCCAGCAGTCCGCCGGGGGCGCGGGGGGGCGCAGATACGCAGTATTTT.

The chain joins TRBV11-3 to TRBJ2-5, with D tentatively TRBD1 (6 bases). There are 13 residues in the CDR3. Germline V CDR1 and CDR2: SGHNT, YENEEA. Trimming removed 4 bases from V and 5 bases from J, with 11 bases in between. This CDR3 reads CASSSRQGETQYF. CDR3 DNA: TGTGCCAGCAGCTCCCGGCAGGGGGAGACCCAGTACTTC. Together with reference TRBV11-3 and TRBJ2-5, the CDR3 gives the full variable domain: EAGVVQSPRYKIIEKKQPVAFWCNPISGHNTLYWYLQNLGQGPELLIRYENEEAVDDSQLPKDRFSAERLKGVDSTLKIQPAELGDSAVYLCASSSRQGETQYFGPGTRLLVL.

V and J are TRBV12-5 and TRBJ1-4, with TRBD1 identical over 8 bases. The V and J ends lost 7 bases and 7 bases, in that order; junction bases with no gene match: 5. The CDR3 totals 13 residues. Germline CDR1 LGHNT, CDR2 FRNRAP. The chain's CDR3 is CASAPGGGEKLFF. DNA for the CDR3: TGTGCTAGTGCCCCAGGGGGCGGTGAAAAACTGTTTTTT.

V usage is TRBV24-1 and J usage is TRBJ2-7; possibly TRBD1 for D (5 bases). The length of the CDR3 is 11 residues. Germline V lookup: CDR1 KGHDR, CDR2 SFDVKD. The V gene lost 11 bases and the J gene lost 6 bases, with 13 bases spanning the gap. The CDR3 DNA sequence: TGTGCCAAGGGGCCTGCCCTCGAGCAGTACGTC. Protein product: CAKGPALEQYV.

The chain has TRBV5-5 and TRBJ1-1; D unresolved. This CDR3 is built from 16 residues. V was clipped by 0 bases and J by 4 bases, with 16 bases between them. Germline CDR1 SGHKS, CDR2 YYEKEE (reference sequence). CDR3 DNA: TGTGCCAGCAGCTTGGGGGCTGGTTGGGGAGTCACTGAAGCTTTCTTT. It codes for CASSLGAGWGVTEAFF. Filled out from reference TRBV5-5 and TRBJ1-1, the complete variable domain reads DAGVTQSPTHLIKTRGQQVTLRCSPISGHKSVSWYQQVLGQGPQFIFQYYEKEERGRGNFPDRFSARQFPNYSSELNVNALLLGDSALYLCASSLGAGWGVTEAFFGQGTRLTVV.

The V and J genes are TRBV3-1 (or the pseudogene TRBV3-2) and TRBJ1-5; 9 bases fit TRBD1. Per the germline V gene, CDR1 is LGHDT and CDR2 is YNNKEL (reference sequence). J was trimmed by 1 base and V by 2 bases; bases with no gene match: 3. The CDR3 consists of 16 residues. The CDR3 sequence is CASSQSTGGSNQPQHF. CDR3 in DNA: TGTGCCAGCAGCCAATCGACAGGGGGAAGCAATCAGCCCCAGCATTTT.

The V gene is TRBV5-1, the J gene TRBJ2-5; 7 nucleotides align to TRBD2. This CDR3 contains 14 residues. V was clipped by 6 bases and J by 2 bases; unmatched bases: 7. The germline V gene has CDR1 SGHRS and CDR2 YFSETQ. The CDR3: CASTPSGDQETQYF. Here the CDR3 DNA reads TGCGCCAGCACCCCTAGCGGCGATCAAGAGACCCAGTACTTC.

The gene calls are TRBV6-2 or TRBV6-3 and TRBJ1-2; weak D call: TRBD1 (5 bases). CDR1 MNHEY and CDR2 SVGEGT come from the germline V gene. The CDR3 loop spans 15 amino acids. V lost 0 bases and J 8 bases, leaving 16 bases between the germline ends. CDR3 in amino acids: CASSYSNGGLRGYTF. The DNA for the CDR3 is TGTGCCAGCAGTTACTCCAACGGGGGTCTTCGGGGCTACACCTTC.

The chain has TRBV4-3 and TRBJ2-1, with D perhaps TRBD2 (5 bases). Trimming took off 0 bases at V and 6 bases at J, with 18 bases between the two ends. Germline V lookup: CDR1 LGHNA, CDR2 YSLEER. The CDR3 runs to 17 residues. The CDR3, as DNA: TGCGCCAGCAGCCAAGAGACCCCGAGAGGGTCAGTCAATGAGCAGTTCTTC. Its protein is CASSQETPRGSVNEQFF.

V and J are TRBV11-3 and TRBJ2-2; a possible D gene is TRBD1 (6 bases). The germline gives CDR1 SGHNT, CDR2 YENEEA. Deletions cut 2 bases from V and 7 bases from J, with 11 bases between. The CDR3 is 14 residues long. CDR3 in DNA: TGTGCCAGCAGCTTAACCAGGGGCAGCGGGGAGCTGTTTTTT. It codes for CASSLTRGSGELFF.

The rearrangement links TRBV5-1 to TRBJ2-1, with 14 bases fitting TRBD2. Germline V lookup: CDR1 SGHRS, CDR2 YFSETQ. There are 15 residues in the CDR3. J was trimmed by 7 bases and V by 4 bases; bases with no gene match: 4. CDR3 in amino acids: CASSQGLAGENEQFF. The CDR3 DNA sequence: TGCGCCAGCAGCCAGGGACTAGCGGGAGAAAATGAGCAGTTCTTC. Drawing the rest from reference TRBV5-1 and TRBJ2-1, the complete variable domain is KAGVTQTPRYLIKTRGQQVTLSCSPISGHRSVSWYQQTPGQGLQFLFEYFSETQRNKGNFPGRFSGRQFSNSRSEMNVSTLELGDSALYLCASSQGLAGENEQFFGPGTRLTVL.

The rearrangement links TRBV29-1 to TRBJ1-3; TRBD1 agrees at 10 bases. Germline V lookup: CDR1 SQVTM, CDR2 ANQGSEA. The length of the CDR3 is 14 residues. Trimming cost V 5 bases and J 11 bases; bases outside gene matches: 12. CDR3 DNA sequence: TGCAGCGTTACCGGGACAGGGGCATCTTCCGCCATATATTTT. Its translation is CSVTGTGASSAIYF.

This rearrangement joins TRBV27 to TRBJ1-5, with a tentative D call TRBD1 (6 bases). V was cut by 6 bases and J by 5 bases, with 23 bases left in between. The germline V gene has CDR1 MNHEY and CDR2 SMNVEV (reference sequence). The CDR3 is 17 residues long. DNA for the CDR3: TGTGCCAGCAGCAAGCTCCGGGACACCCTATCCTATCAGCCCCAGCATTTT. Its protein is CASSKLRDTLSYQPQHF.

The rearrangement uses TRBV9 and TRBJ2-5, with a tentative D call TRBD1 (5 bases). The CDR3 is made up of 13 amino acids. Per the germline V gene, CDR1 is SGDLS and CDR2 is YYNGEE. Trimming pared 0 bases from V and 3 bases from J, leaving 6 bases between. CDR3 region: CASSVEGKETQYF. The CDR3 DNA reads TGTGCCAGCAGCGTAGAGGGGAAAGAGACCCAGTACTTC.

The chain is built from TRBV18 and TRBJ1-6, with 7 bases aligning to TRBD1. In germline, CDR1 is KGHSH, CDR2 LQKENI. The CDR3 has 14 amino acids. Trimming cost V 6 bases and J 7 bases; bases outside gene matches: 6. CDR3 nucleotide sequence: TGTGCCAGCTCCGGGGACAGTAGAAATTCACCCCTCCACTTT. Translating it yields CASSGDSRNSPLHF.

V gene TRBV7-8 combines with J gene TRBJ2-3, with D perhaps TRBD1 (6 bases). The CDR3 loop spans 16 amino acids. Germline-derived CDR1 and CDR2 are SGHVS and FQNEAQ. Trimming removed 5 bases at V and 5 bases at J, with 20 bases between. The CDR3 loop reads CASSPRQDPWRDTQYF. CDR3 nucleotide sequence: TGTGCCAGCAGCCCCCGACAGGACCCATGGAGAGATACGCAGTATTTT.

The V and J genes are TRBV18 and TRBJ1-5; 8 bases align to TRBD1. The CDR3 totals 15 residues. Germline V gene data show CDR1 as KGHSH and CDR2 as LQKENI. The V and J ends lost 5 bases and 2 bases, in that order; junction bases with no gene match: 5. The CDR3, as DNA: TGTGCCAGCTCAATTACAGGGGGTGGCAATCAGCCCCAGCATTTT. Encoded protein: CASSITGGGNQPQHF.

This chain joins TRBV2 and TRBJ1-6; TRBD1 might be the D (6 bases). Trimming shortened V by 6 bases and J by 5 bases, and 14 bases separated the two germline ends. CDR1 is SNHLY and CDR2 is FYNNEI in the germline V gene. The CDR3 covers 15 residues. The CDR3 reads CASRDHRANNSPLHF. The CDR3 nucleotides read TGTGCCAGCAGAGATCACAGGGCCAATAATTCACCCCTCCACTTT.

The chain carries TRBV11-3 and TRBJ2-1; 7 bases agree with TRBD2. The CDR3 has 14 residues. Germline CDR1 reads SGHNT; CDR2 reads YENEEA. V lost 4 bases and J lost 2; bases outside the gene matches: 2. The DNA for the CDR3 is TGTGCCAGCAGCTCCGGACTAGCCTACAATGAGCAGTTCTTC. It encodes CASSSGLAYNEQFF.

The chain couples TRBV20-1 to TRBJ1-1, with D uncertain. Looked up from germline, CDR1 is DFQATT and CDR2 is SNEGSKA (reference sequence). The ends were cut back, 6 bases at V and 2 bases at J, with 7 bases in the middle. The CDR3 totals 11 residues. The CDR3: CSARLNTEAFF. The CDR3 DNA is TGCAGTGCGAGACTCAACACTGAAGCTTTCTTT.